This T cell receptor (beta chain) was obtained from a study of PD-1 blockade in classical Hodgkin lymphoma. The overall study: Patients got intravenous nivolumab 3 mg/kg every 2 weeks. Whole-study findings and limits: The diversity seen at baseline in complete responders resembled that of newly diagnosed patients. Compared with healthy donors, newly diagnosed patients reportedly showed lower baseline TCR diversity.

This CDR3 is 16 amino acids long. CDR1 and CDR2 (germline): SGDLS, YYNGEE. V shed 0 bases, J shed 5 bases, and the junction held 10 bases outside the gene matches. Relapse after autologous stem cell transplantation occurred in every patient, and brentuximab vedotin exposure varied. Sequencing was performed with immunoSEQ multiplex PCR; in TCRdb, only in-frame clones are kept and a portion is missing. The data hold 6,000 or so clones, with about 82% observed a single time. A note on this clone: The antigen is undetermined.

The material sequenced was peripheral blood mononuclear cells (PBMCs), taken before the second cycle of nivolumab. The rearrangement uses TRBV9 and TRBJ2-5; the match to TRBD1 covers 7 bases. This clonotype was sampled from a human donor with classical Hodgkin lymphoma. CDR3 sequence reads: CASSVGDRVFRETQYF. CDR3 bases: TGTGCCAGCAGCGTAGGAGACAGGGTCTTTCGGGAGACCCAGTACTTC.